A selection of T cell receptor beta chains follows, all from one sample in a study of blood T cell repertoires in COVID-19. TCRdb keeps only in-frame clones here, not all; method: immunoSEQ multiplex PCR. The sample records about 120,000 clones, around 80% being singletons. The sequenced sample consisted of peripheral blood. These receptors came from a man between 35 and 55 years old with active or convalescent COVID-19. Both conserved end residues are part of each CDR3. D genes are given only for firm matches. Some rows mark clone size as missing; the rest say once, few, many or name a class of expanded clone.

cdr3_nt: TGTGCCAGCGGCGGGGAAGGGCCATCCTACGAGCAGTACTTC
cdr3_aa: CASGGEGPSYEQYF
d_call: -
v_call: TRBV27
j_call: TRBJ2-7
clone_size: -

cdr3_nt: TGTGCCAGCAGCTTTACAGGGGTGGGCTCCTACAATGAGCAGTTCTTC
cdr3_aa: CASSFTGVGSYNEQFF
d_call: TRBD1
v_call: TRBV11-2
j_call: TRBJ2-1
clone_size: -

cdr3_nt: TGTGCCAGCAGCCCTGGGACTAGCCCAGGGAATGAGCAGTTCTTC
cdr3_aa: CASSPGTSPGNEQFF
d_call: TRBD2
v_call: TRBV6-4
j_call: TRBJ2-1
clone_size: few

cdr3_nt: TGTGCCATCAGTGACTTACTTAACACTGAAGCTTTCTTT
cdr3_aa: CAISDLLNTEAFF
d_call: -
v_call: TRBV10-3
j_call: TRBJ1-1
clone_size: few

cdr3_nt: TGTGCCAGTAGTACCGGGGACAGAATGAACACTGAAGCTTTCTTT
cdr3_aa: CASSTGDRMNTEAFF
d_call: TRBD1
v_call: TRBV19
j_call: TRBJ1-1
clone_size: few

cdr3_nt: TGTGCCAGCAGCCCCACCGGACTAGCCGAAAGTGAGCAGTTCTTC
cdr3_aa: CASSPTGLAESEQFF
d_call: TRBD2
v_call: TRBV27
j_call: TRBJ2-1
clone_size: -

cdr3_nt: TGTGCCACCAGCACCAGGCTCAGCTCCTACAATGAGCAGTTCTTC
cdr3_aa: CATSTRLSSYNEQFF
d_call: -
v_call: TRBV15
j_call: TRBJ2-1
clone_size: -

cdr3_nt: TGTGCCTGGAGTGGGGCCGGGACAGGCTCCTACGAGCAGTACTTC
cdr3_aa: CAWSGAGTGSYEQYF
d_call: TRBD1
v_call: TRBV30
j_call: TRBJ2-7
clone_size: few

cdr3_nt: TGTGCCAGCAGCTTAAGAACTAAGGACAGGGTTTACGAGCAGTACTTC
cdr3_aa: CASSLRTKDRVYEQYF
d_call: TRBD1
v_call: TRBV7-9
j_call: TRBJ2-7
clone_size: -

cdr3_nt: TGTGCCAGCAGTGACCCAGGGGGTTTCACTGAAGCTTTCTTT
cdr3_aa: CASSDPGGFTEAFF
d_call: TRBD1
v_call: TRBV25-1
j_call: TRBJ1-1
clone_size: -

cdr3_nt: TGTGCCAGCAGCACCGGGACAGGGCACTACGAGCAGTACTTC
cdr3_aa: CASSTGTGHYEQYF
d_call: TRBD1
v_call: TRBV11-2
j_call: TRBJ2-7
clone_size: -

cdr3_nt: TGCAGCGTTGGTCGGGTTGGTGAAAAACTGTTTTTT
cdr3_aa: CSVGRVGEKLFF
d_call: -
v_call: TRBV29-1
j_call: TRBJ1-4
clone_size: -

cdr3_nt: TGTGCCAGTAGTGCCGAACCGGACTTCTATAGCAATCAGCCCCAGCATTTT
cdr3_aa: CASSAEPDFYSNQPQHF
d_call: -
v_call: TRBV19
j_call: TRBJ1-5
clone_size: -

cdr3_nt: TGTGCCTGGAGTTACGGGACAGTGGAGCCCCAGCATTTT
cdr3_aa: CAWSYGTVEPQHF
d_call: TRBD1
v_call: TRBV30
j_call: TRBJ1-5
clone_size: -

cdr3_nt: TGTGCCAGCAGTTTATCTCCAGGTTCCCCCTACGAGCAGTACTTC
cdr3_aa: CASSLSPGSPYEQYF
d_call: -
v_call: TRBV27
j_call: TRBJ2-7
clone_size: -

cdr3_nt: TGTGCCAGCAGCAAAGCGGGGGGGCCGCCCACAGATACGCAGTATTTT
cdr3_aa: CASSKAGGPPTDTQYF
d_call: TRBD2
v_call: TRBV7-2
j_call: TRBJ2-3
clone_size: -

cdr3_nt: TGCGCCAGCAGCTCAGCCCAAACGGGGATGGATTACACCTTC
cdr3_aa: CASSSAQTGMDYTF
d_call: -
v_call: TRBV5-1
j_call: TRBJ1-2
clone_size: -

cdr3_nt: TGTGCCTGGAGTGTACTCCTTAATAACTATGGCTACACCTTC
cdr3_aa: CAWSVLLNNYGYTF
d_call: -
v_call: TRBV30
j_call: TRBJ1-2
clone_size: -

cdr3_nt: TGTGCCAGCAGCGCGCCCGGGGGGCCTACTGAGACCCAGTACTTC
cdr3_aa: CASSAPGGPTETQYF
d_call: -
v_call: TRBV6-6
j_call: TRBJ2-5
clone_size: -

cdr3_nt: TGTGCCAGCAGTTTATCGCCGGGGGACCGCTTTAATGGCTACACCTTC
cdr3_aa: CASSLSPGDRFNGYTF
d_call: -
v_call: TRBV27
j_call: TRBJ1-2
clone_size: -

cdr3_nt: TGCGCCAGCAGCCAGGGACTTCCGGGGACCGGGGAGCTGTTTTTT
cdr3_aa: CASSQGLPGTGELFF
d_call: -
v_call: TRBV5-1
j_call: TRBJ2-2
clone_size: -

cdr3_nt: TGTGCCAGCAGTCGGGGACAGCTACTACAAGAGACCCAGTACTTC
cdr3_aa: CASSRGQLLQETQYF
d_call: TRBD1
v_call: TRBV27
j_call: TRBJ2-5
clone_size: -

cdr3_nt: TGTGCCCCCAGTACAGGTGGCTACACCTTC
cdr3_aa: CAPSTGGYTF
d_call: -
v_call: TRBV5-5
j_call: TRBJ1-2
clone_size: -

cdr3_nt: TGTCGGGAATCGGGAGAGACCCAGTACTTC
cdr3_aa: CRESGETQYF
d_call: -
v_call: TRBV7-5
j_call: TRBJ2-5
clone_size: -

cdr3_nt: TGTGCCAGCAGTTTAGTACCGGGAGCAAGGAATGAGCAGTTCTTC
cdr3_aa: CASSLVPGARNEQFF
d_call: -
v_call: TRBV6-5
j_call: TRBJ2-1
clone_size: -

cdr3_nt: TGTGCCAGCGTATTGGGGGGGAACAATGAGCAGTTCTTC
cdr3_aa: CASVLGGNNEQFF
d_call: TRBD2
v_call: TRBV12-3/TRBV12-4
j_call: TRBJ2-1
clone_size: -

cdr3_nt: TGCGCCAGCAGCTTGGACGGGAGACAAGAAAAACTGTTTTTT
cdr3_aa: CASSLDGRQEKLFF
d_call: -
v_call: TRBV5-1
j_call: TRBJ1-4
clone_size: -

cdr3_nt: TGTGCCAGCAGTTTATGGGGTTTAGCGGGGGATCTGGAAGATACGCAGTATTTT
cdr3_aa: CASSLWGLAGDLEDTQYF
d_call: TRBD2
v_call: TRBV28
j_call: TRBJ2-3
clone_size: -

cdr3_nt: TGTGCCAGCAGCTCCGGACTAGCGGAGACCCAGTACTTC
cdr3_aa: CASSSGLAETQYF
d_call: TRBD2
v_call: TRBV7-3
j_call: TRBJ2-5
clone_size: -

cdr3_nt: TGTGCCAGCAGCCAAGGGATACTGGACAGGGCGGATGGCTACACCTTC
cdr3_aa: CASSQGILDRADGYTF
d_call: TRBD1
v_call: TRBV5-4
j_call: TRBJ1-2
clone_size: -

cdr3_nt: TGTGCCAGCAGCTTAGGGCGGACAGATAACTATGGCTACACCTTC
cdr3_aa: CASSLGRTDNYGYTF
d_call: -
v_call: TRBV7-8
j_call: TRBJ1-2
clone_size: -

cdr3_nt: TGTGCCAGCAACCTACGGACAGGAGAAGCTTTCTTT
cdr3_aa: CASNLRTGEAFF
d_call: TRBD1
v_call: TRBV28
j_call: TRBJ1-1
clone_size: -

cdr3_nt: TGTGCCAGCAGCTCCCAATCGCGGGAGTCAGGAGAGCAGTACTTC
cdr3_aa: CASSSQSRESGEQYF
d_call: TRBD2
v_call: TRBV5-4
j_call: TRBJ2-7
clone_size: -

cdr3_nt: TGTGCCAGCAGCTTCGTGTTAGGAGGGAGCGAGCAGTACTTC
cdr3_aa: CASSFVLGGSEQYF
d_call: -
v_call: TRBV11-2
j_call: TRBJ2-7
clone_size: -

cdr3_nt: TGTGCCAGCAGCCAGGACGGGGAGAGTGAAAAACTGTTTTTT
cdr3_aa: CASSQDGESEKLFF
d_call: -
v_call: TRBV2
j_call: TRBJ1-4
clone_size: -

cdr3_nt: TGTGCCAGCAGCGACACTCTATCCTACGAGCAGTACTTC
cdr3_aa: CASSDTLSYEQYF
d_call: -
v_call: TRBV6-5
j_call: TRBJ2-7
clone_size: -

cdr3_nt: TGTGCCAGCAGTTTATTGGGGACAGGGTACCAAGAGACCCAGTACTTC
cdr3_aa: CASSLLGTGYQETQYF
d_call: TRBD1
v_call: TRBV28
j_call: TRBJ2-5
clone_size: many

cdr3_nt: TGTGCCCCCTGTGATCGCGACGGGAGCGGGGGGGATGTCTACAATGAGCAGTTCTTC
cdr3_aa: CAPCDRDGSGGDVYNEQFF
d_call: TRBD2
v_call: TRBV27
j_call: TRBJ2-1
clone_size: -

cdr3_nt: TGCGCCAGCAGCCTGGGGACAGGGGGTTGGAACACTGAAGCTTTCTTT
cdr3_aa: CASSLGTGGWNTEAFF
d_call: TRBD1
v_call: TRBV4-1
j_call: TRBJ1-1
clone_size: -

cdr3_nt: TGTGCCAGCGGTAGGCGGGGGGGCCGCAATGAGCAGTTCTTC
cdr3_aa: CASGRRGGRNEQFF
d_call: TRBD2
v_call: TRBV7-2
j_call: TRBJ2-1
clone_size: -

cdr3_nt: TGTGCCAGCAGCTGGACAAGCGAAGCTAACTATGGCTACACCTTC
cdr3_aa: CASSWTSEANYGYTF
d_call: -
v_call: TRBV5-4
j_call: TRBJ1-2
clone_size: few

cdr3_nt: TGTGCCAGCAGCTTTACAGCGGGGCCCGGTAATGAGCAGTTCTTC
cdr3_aa: CASSFTAGPGNEQFF
d_call: TRBD2
v_call: TRBV11-3
j_call: TRBJ2-1
clone_size: -

cdr3_nt: TGTGCCAGCAGTCCGTCCCTAGTGGTTCCTACCTATGGCTACACCTTC
cdr3_aa: CASSPSLVVPTYGYTF
d_call: -
v_call: TRBV2
j_call: TRBJ1-2
clone_size: -

cdr3_nt: TGTGCCAGCAGTTTTGGAAGCGGGAGCAGCTCCTACGAGCAGTACTTC
cdr3_aa: CASSFGSGSSSYEQYF
d_call: TRBD2
v_call: TRBV28
j_call: TRBJ2-7
clone_size: -

cdr3_nt: TGCGCCAGCAGCTACAGGGGAGGTGAAGATACGCAGTATTTT
cdr3_aa: CASSYRGGEDTQYF
d_call: -
v_call: TRBV5-1
j_call: TRBJ2-3
clone_size: -

cdr3_nt: TGTGCCAGCAGCTGGAGAATTAACACTGAAGCTTTCTTT
cdr3_aa: CASSWRINTEAFF
d_call: -
v_call: TRBV7-3
j_call: TRBJ1-1
clone_size: -

cdr3_nt: TGTGCCAGCAGCCCCGGACAGGGAACCATTCAGTACTTC
cdr3_aa: CASSPGQGTIQYF
d_call: TRBD1
v_call: TRBV28
j_call: TRBJ2-4
clone_size: -

cdr3_nt: TGTGCCAGCAGCTTCGGACTAGACCCCTACAATGAGCAGTTCTTC
cdr3_aa: CASSFGLDPYNEQFF
d_call: TRBD2
v_call: TRBV7-2
j_call: TRBJ2-1
clone_size: few

cdr3_nt: TGCAGCGTTACCCAGGGGACGGGTCAGCCCCAGCATTTT
cdr3_aa: CSVTQGTGQPQHF
d_call: -
v_call: TRBV29-1
j_call: TRBJ1-5
clone_size: once

cdr3_nt: TGTGCCAGCAGTGAAGCCGGGACAGGGGTCTATGTTGGGACTGAAGCTTTCTTT
cdr3_aa: CASSEAGTGVYVGTEAFF
d_call: TRBD1
v_call: TRBV6-1
j_call: TRBJ1-1
clone_size: -

cdr3_nt: TGTGCCAGCACCGACCGAAACAGGGGGCAGGGCTACACCTTC
cdr3_aa: CASTDRNRGQGYTF
d_call: TRBD1
v_call: TRBV28
j_call: TRBJ1-2
clone_size: -

cdr3_nt: TGTGCCAGCAGTGAGCTTCGGCGCAGGGAGTACTTC
cdr3_aa: CASSELRRREYF
d_call: -
v_call: TRBV2
j_call: TRBJ2-7
clone_size: -

cdr3_nt: TGTGCCAGTAGTATGGGCTCCGGAAACACCATATATTTT
cdr3_aa: CASSMGSGNTIYF
d_call: -
v_call: TRBV19
j_call: TRBJ1-3
clone_size: few

cdr3_nt: TGCGCCAGCAGTGAGTCTGGCCCTAATCAGCCCCAGCATTTT
cdr3_aa: CASSESGPNQPQHF
d_call: -
v_call: TRBV10-2
j_call: TRBJ1-5
clone_size: many

cdr3_nt: TGTGCCAGCAGCTCAGCGGGAGGAGGGTACAATGAGCAGTTCTTC
cdr3_aa: CASSSAGGGYNEQFF
d_call: TRBD2
v_call: TRBV7-3
j_call: TRBJ2-1
clone_size: -

cdr3_nt: TGCGCCAGCAGCTTGGGTGACTCGTGGGAGCAGTACTTC
cdr3_aa: CASSLGDSWEQYF
d_call: -
v_call: TRBV5-1
j_call: TRBJ2-7
clone_size: -

cdr3_nt: TGCGCCAGCAGCGCCGGACAGGGGGGCAATCAGCCCCAGCATTTT
cdr3_aa: CASSAGQGGNQPQHF
d_call: TRBD1
v_call: TRBV5-1
j_call: TRBJ1-5
clone_size: -

cdr3_nt: TGTGCCAGCAGCTACTTATTTGGAGGGAGCACTGAAGCTTTCTTT
cdr3_aa: CASSYLFGGSTEAFF
d_call: -
v_call: TRBV11-3
j_call: TRBJ1-1
clone_size: -

cdr3_nt: TGTGCCAGCAGGCAAACTCGTGTAGAGCCCCAGCATTTT
cdr3_aa: CASRQTRVEPQHF
d_call: -
v_call: TRBV6-5
j_call: TRBJ1-5
clone_size: few